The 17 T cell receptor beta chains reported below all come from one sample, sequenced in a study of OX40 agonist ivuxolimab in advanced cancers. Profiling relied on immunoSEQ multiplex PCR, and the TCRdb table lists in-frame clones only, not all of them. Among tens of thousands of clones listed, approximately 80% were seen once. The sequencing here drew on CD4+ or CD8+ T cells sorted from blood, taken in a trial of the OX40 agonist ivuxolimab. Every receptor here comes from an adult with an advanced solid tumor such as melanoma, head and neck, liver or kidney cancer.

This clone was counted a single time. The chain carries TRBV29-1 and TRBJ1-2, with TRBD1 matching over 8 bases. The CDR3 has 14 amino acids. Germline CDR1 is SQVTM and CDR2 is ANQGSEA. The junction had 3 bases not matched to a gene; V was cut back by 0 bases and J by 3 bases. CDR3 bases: TGCAGCGTTGAAGACCCAGGGGGCGACTATGGCTACACCTTC. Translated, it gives CSVEDPGGDYGYTF. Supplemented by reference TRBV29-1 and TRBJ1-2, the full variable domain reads SAVISQKPSRDICQRGTSLTIQCQVDSQVTMMFWYRQQPGQSLTLIATANQGSEATYESGFVIDKFPISRPNLTFSTLTVSNMSPEDSSIYLCSVEDPGGDYGYTFGSGTRLTVV.

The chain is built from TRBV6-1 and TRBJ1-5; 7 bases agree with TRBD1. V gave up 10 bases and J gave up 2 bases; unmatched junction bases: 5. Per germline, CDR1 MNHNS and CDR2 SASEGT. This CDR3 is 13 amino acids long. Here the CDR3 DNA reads TGTGCCACCCTCGGACAGGGCAATCAGCCCCAGCATTTT. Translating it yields CATLGQGNQPQHF.

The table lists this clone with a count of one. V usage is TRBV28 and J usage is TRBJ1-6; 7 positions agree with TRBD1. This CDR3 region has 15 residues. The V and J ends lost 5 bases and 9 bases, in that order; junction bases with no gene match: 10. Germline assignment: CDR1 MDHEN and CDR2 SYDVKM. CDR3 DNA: TGTGCCAGCAGTCCCATTGACAGGGAAGTTTCACCCCTCCACTTT. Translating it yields CASSPIDREVSPLHF.

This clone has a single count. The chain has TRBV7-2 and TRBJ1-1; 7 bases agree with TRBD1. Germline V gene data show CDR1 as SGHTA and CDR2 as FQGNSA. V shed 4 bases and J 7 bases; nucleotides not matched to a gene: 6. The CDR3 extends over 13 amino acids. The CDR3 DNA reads TGTGCCAGCAGCTCAAGAAGGGACAGTGAAGCTTTCTTT. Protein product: CASSSRRDSEAFF.

This chain's CDR3 is CASSAGTIGELFF. The CDR3 DNA is TGTGCCAGCAGCGCCGGGACTATCGGGGAGCTGTTTTTT. The rearrangement uses TRBV7-3 and TRBJ2-2; 7 bases line up with TRBD2. V shed 5 bases, J shed 7 bases, and the junction held 4 bases outside the gene matches. The CDR3 length is 13 residues. Looked up from germline, CDR1 is SGHTA and CDR2 is FQGTGA. Full variable domain (rest looked up from reference TRBV7-3 and TRBJ2-2): GAGVSQTPSNKVTEKGKYVELRCDPISGHTALYWYRQSLGQGPEFLIYFQGTGAADDSGLPNDRFFAVRPEGSVSTLKIQRTERGDSAVYLCASSAGTIGELFFGEGSRLTVL.

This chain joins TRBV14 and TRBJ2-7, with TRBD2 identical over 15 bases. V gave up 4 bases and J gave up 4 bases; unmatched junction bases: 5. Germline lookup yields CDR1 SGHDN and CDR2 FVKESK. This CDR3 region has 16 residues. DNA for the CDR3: TGTGCCAGCAGCCCGCTTGGGACTAGCGGGAGGTACGAGCAGTACTTC. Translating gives CASSPLGTSGRYEQYF.

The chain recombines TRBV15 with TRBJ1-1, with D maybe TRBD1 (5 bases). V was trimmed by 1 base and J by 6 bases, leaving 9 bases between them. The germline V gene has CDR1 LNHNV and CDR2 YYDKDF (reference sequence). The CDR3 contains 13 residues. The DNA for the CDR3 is TGTGCCACCAGCAGAGCCCCGACAGCTGAAGCTTTCTTT. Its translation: CATSRAPTAEAFF.

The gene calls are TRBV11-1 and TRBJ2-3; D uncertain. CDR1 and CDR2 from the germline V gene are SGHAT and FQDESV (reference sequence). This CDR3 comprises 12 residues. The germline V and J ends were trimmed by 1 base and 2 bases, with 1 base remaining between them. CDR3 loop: CASSLVTDTQYF. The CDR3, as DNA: TGTGCCAGCAGCTTAGTCACAGATACGCAGTATTTT.

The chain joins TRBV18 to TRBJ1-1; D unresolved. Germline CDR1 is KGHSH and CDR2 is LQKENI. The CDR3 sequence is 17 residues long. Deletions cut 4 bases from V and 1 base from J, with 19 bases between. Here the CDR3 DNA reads TGTGCCAGCTCACAGATCTCACCCGGGCAGAGGAACACTGAAGCTTTCTTT. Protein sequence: CASSQISPGQRNTEAFF.

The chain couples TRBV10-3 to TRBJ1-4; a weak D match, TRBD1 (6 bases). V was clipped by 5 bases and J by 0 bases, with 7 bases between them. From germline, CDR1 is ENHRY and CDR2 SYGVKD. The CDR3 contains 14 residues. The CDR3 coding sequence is TGTGCCATCAGTCCAGGGGCAACTAATGAAAAACTGTTTTTT. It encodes CAISPGATNEKLFF.

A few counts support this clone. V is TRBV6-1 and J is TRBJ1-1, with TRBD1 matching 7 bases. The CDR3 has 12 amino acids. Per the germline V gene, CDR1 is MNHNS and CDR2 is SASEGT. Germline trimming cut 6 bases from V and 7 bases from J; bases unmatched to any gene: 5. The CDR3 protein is CASRTGTGEAFF. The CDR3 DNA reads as TGTGCCAGCAGGACAGGGACGGGTGAAGCTTTCTTT.

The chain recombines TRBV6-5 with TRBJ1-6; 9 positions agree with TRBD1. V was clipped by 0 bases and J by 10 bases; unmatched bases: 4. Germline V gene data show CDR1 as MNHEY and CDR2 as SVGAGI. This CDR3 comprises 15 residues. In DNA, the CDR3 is TGTGCCAGCAGTTACTCGGATACAGGGGGCTCACCCCTCCACTTT. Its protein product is CASSYSDTGGSPLHF.

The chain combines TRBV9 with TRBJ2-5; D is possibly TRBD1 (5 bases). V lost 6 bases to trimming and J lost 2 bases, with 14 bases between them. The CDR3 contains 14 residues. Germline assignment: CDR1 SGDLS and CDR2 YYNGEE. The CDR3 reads CASNKGETQETQYF. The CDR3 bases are TGTGCCAGCAATAAAGGGGAAACACAAGAGACCCAGTACTTC.

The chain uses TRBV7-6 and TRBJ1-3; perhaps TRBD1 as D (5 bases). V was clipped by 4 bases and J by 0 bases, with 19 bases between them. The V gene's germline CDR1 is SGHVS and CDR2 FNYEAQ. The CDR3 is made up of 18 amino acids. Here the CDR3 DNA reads TGTGCCAGCAGCTCTAGCGGGGGAGGGACGGACTCTGGAAACACCATATATTTT. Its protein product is CASSSSGGGTDSGNTIYF.

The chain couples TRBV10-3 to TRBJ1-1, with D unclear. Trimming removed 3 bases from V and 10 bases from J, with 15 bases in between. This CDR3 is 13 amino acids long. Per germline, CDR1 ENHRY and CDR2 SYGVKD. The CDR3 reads CAISDSDGWGAFF. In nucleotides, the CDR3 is TGTGCCATCAGTGACTCGGACGGCTGGGGAGCTTTCTTT.

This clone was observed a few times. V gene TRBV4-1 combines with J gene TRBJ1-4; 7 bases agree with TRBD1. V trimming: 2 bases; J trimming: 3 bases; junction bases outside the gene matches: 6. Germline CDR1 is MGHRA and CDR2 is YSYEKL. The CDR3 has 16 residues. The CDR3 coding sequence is TGCGCCAGCAGCCAACTGGGGGGACAGCCTAATGAAAAACTGTTTTTT. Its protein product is CASSQLGGQPNEKLFF.

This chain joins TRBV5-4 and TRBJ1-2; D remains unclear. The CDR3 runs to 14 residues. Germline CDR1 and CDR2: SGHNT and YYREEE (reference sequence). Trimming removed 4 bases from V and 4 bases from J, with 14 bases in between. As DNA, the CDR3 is TGTGCCAGCAGCGGTCAAGGGTATGGCTATGGCTACACCTTC. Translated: CASSGQGYGYGYTF.